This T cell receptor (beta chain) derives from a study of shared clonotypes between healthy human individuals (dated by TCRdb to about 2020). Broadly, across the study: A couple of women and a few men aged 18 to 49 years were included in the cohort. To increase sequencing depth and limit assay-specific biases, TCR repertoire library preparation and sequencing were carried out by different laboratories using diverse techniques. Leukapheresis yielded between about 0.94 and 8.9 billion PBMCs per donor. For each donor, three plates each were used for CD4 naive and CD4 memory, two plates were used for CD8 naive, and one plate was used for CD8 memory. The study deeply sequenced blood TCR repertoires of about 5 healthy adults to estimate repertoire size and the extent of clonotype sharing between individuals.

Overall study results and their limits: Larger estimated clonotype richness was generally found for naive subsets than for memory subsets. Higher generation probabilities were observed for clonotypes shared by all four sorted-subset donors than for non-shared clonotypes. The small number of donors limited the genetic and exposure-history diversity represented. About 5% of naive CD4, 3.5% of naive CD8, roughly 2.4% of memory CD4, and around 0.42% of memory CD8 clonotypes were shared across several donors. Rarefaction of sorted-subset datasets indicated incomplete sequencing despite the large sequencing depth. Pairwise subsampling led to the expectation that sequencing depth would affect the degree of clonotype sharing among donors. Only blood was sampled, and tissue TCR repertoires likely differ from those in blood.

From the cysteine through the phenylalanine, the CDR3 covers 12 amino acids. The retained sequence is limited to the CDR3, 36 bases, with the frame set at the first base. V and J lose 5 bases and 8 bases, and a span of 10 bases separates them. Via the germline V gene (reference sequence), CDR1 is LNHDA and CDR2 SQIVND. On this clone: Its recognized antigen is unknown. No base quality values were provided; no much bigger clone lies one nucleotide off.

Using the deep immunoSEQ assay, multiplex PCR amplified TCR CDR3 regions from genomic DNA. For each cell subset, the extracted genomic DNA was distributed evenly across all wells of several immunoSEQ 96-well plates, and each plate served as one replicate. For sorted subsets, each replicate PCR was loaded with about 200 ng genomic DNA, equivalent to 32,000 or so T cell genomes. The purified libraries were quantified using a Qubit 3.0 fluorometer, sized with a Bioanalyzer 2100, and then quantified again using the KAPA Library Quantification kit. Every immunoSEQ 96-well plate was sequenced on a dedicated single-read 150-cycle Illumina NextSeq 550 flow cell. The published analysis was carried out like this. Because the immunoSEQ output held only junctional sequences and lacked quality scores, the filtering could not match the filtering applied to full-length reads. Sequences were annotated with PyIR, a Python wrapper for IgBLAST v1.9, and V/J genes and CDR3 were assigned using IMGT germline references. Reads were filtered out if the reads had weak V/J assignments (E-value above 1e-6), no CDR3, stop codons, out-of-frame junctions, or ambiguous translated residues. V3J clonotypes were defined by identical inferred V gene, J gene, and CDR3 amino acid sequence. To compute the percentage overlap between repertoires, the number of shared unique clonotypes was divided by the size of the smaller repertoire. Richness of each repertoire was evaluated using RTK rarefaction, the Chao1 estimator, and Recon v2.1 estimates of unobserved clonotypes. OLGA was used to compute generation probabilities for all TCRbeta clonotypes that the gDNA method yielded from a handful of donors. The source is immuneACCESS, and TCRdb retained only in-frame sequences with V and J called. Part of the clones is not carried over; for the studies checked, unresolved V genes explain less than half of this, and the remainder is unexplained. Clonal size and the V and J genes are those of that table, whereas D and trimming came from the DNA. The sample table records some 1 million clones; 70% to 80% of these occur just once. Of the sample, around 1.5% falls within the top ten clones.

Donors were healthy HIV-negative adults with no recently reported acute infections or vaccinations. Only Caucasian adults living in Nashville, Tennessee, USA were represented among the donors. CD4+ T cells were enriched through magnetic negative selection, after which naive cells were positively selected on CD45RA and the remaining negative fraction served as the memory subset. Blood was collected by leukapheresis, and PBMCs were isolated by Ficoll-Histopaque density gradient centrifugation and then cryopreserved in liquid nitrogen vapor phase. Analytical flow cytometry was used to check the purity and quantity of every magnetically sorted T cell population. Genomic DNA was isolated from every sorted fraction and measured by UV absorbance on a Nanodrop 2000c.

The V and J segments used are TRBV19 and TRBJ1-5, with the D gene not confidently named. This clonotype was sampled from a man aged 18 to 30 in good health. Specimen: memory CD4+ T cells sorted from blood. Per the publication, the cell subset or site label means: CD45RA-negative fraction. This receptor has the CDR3 CASSSLDKPQHF. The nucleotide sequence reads TGTGCCAGTAGTTCCCTAGATAAGCCCCAGCATTTT.